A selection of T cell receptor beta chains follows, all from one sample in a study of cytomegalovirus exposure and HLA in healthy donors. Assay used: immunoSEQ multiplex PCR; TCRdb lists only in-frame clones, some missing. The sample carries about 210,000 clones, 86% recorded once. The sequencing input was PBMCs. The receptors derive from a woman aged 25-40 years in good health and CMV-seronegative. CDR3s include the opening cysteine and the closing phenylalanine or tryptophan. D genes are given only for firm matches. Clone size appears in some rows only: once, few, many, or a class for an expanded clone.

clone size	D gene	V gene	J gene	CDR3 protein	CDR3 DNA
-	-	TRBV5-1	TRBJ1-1	CASSLDPGKRNTEAFF	TGCGCCAGCAGCTTGGATCCGGGGAAAAGGAACACTGAAGCTTTCTTT
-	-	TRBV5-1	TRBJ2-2	CASSLGGANTGELFF	TGCGCCAGCAGCTTGGGGGGCGCGAACACCGGGGAGCTGTTTTTT
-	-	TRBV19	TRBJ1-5	CASNEWDSSNQPQHF	TGTGCCAGTAATGAATGGGACTCGTCCAATCAGCCCCAGCATTTT
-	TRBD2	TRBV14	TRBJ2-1	CASSRRLAGGPSSEQFF	TGTGCCAGCAGCCGCCGACTAGCGGGAGGGCCTAGTAGTGAGCAGTTCTTC
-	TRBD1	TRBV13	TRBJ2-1	CASSIGTGGMYEQFF	TGTGCCAGCAGCATCGGGACAGGGGGAATGTATGAGCAGTTCTTC
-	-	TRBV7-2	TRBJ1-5	CASSLGLNQPQHF	TGTGCCAGCAGCTTAGGGCTTAATCAGCCCCAGCATTTT
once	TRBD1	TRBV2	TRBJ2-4	CASRATGGVGAKNIQYF	TGTGCCAGCAGGGCTACAGGGGGCGTAGGGGCCAAAAACATTCAGTACTTC
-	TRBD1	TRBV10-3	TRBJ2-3	CAISVSGTANTDTQYF	TGTGCCATCAGCGTTTCCGGGACAGCAAACACAGATACGCAGTATTTT
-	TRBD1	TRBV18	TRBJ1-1	CASSHDRAGGFSFF	TGTGCCAGCTCACATGACAGGGCCGGAGGTTTTTCTTTCTTT
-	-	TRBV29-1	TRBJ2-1	CSAQGGRSLRAEQFF	TGCAGCGCGCAAGGAGGACGGTCCCTTAGGGCTGAGCAGTTCTTC
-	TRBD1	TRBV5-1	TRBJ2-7	CASSGPDRGRPYEQYF	TGCGCCAGCAGCGGACCCGACAGGGGGCGGCCCTACGAGCAGTACTTC
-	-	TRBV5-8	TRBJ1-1	CASSFGGDTEAFF	TGTGCCAGCAGCTTTGGCGGGGACACTGAAGCTTTCTTT
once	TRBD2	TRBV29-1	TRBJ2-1	CSVGTSGGPYNEQFF	TGCAGCGTCGGGACTAGTGGGGGCCCGTACAATGAGCAGTTCTTC
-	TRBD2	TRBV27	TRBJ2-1	CASSLSGSSYNEQFF	TGTGCCAGCAGCCTTAGCGGGAGCTCCTACAATGAGCAGTTCTTC
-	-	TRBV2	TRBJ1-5	CASSELRGGGNQPQHF	TGTGCCAGCAGTGAATTGAGGGGAGGAGGCAATCAGCCCCAGCATTTT
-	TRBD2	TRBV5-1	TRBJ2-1	CASSVLRLAGGLSEQFF	TGCGCCAGCAGCGTACTTCGGCTAGCGGGGGGCCTAAGTGAGCAGTTCTTC
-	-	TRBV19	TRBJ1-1	CASTPLERGTEAFF	TGTGCCAGTACCCCCCTCGAGAGAGGGACTGAAGCTTTCTTT
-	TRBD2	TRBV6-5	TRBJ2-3	CASTPTSGRTDTQYF	TGTGCCAGCACCCCGACTAGCGGGAGAACAGATACGCAGTATTTT
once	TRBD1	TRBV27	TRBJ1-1	CASSLQAGTGEAFF	TGTGCCAGCAGTCTCCAAGCCGGGACAGGTGAAGCTTTCTTT
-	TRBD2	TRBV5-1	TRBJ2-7	CASSFLQRESYEQYF	TGCGCCAGCAGCTTTCTCCAGCGGGAGTCCTACGAGCAGTACTTC